This TCR beta chain comes out of a study of human T cells and chemical hapten exposure. Study-level background: Patch tests applied 0.01% DPC to the upper back, read at 6 days.

The sample holds a few counts of this clonotype. Its specificity is not known. The CDR3 extends over 17 amino acids. Looked up from germline, CDR1 is MNHEY and CDR2 is SMNVEV (reference sequence). V shed 11 bases, J shed 3 bases, and the junction held 11 bases outside the gene matches. The sample's time point: patch test 3, about 24 weeks after DPC sensitization. Treatment specified: therapeutic diphenylcyclopropenone sensitization with weekly scalp DPC. Authors' data handling: Individual samples carried between roughly 23,224 and 690,600 TCRs, with 95,638 as the median. TCRdb reanalysed the RACE reads using MiXCR and keeps one entry per CDR3 protein. These V and J calls are TCRdb output, not the study's own analysis. The sample yields about 160,000 distinct CDR3 sequences, 28% seen once. Study-level points and caveats: Once DPC sensitization occurred, TCRs above 1 in 1000 frequency showed no change. Controls had significantly fewer large CDR3 similarity clusters than were formed by expanded TCRs.

V usage is TRBV27 and J usage is TRBJ2-4, with 15 bases fitting TRBD2. Material: whole blood, obtained in connection with sensitization to the hapten diphenylcyclopropenone (DPC). This TCR derives from a woman aged 18-30 years with alopecia areata. Some clones in this sample may be carry-over from other donors' samples. Written as DNA, the CDR3 is TGTGCCGGCCGCGGGACTAGCGGGAGGAAAGACAAAAACATTCAGTACTTC. Residues: CAGRGTSGRKDKNIQYF.